One and the same sample provided the 18 T cell receptor beta chains below, sequenced in a study of blood T cells in healthy people across ages. Then a second PCR, running about 7 to 11 cycles, was carried out with a sample-barcoded 5' primer and a J-beta primer mix. MiXCR, applied by TCRdb to the 5' RACE reads, yields one record per CDR3 protein. The table has about 830,000 distinct CDR3 sequences, roughly 60% seen once. Sample: blood. Receptor source: a man aged 25 to 45 in good health.

The V gene is TRBV12-3 or TRBV12-4, the J gene TRBJ2-3; tentatively, D is TRBD1 or TRBD2 (5 bases each). The germline V and J ends were trimmed by 7 bases and 5 bases, with 13 bases remaining between them. The CDR3 length is 13 residues. CDR3 sequence (DNA): TGTGCCAGCAAGGGGAGAACAAGAGATACGCAGTATTTT. Translation: CASKGRTRDTQYF.

The chain uses TRBV6-2 or TRBV6-3 and TRBJ1-5; D is unresolved. The CDR3 sequence is 15 residues long. Germline-derived CDR1 and CDR2 are MNHEY and SVGEGT. Trimming cost V 2 bases and J 0 bases, with 8 bases left between them. CDR3 region: CASSYGPSSNQPQHF. DNA of the CDR3: TGTGCCAGCAGTTACGGGCCTTCTAGCAATCAGCCCCAGCATTTT.

The CDR3 nucleotides read TGCAGCGGTACCACTGGACAGGGAGACCAGCCCCAGCATTTT. Translation: CSGTTGQGDQPQHF. The chain combines TRBV29-1 with TRBJ1-5; TRBD1 matches at 8 bases. The CDR3 has 14 residues. CDR1 is SQVTM, CDR2 ANQGSEA, per germline. V shed 7 bases, J shed 7 bases, and the junction held 12 bases outside the gene matches.

The genes are TRBV21-1 and TRBJ2-5; the D call of TRBD2 is as the table states it, not checked on the DNA. The J call may be faulty, since TRBJ2-7 better matches the DNA end. TRBV21-1 is annotated as a pseudogene. The CDR3 is 16 amino acids. In DNA, the CDR3 is TGTGCCAGCAGCCGGAGGGTAATAGCGGGAGTTTACGAGCAGTACTTC. Encoded protein: CASSRRVIAGVYEQYF.

In its sample, this clonotype was seen once. The V and J genes are TRBV7-9 and TRBJ2-7; D remains unclear. The J call is uncertain, as TRBJ2-5 better fits the DNA end. This CDR3 has 13 residues. CDR1 is SEHNR, CDR2 FQNEAQ, per germline (reference sequence). CDR3 coding DNA: TGTGCCAGCAGCTTATGGGTCCGGGAGACCCAGTACTTC. It specifies CASSLWVRETQYF.

This clonotype was detected a few times. This sequence joins TRBV29-1 and TRBJ2-7, with D tentatively TRBD2 (5 bases). Germline values: CDR1 SQVTM, CDR2 ANQGSEA. The CDR3 has 16 amino acids. Trimming left V 2 bases short and J 3 bases short, with 20 bases between. CDR3 protein: CSVEIGWSGNYYEQYF. The CDR3 DNA sequence: TGCAGCGTTGAAATTGGCTGGAGCGGAAATTACTACGAGCAGTACTTC.

This sequence joins TRBV3-1 and TRBJ2-3; D uncertain. Trimming took 0 bases from V and 1 from J, leaving 8 bases between them. Looked up from germline, CDR1 is LGHDT and CDR2 is YNNKEL (reference sequence). The CDR3 has 15 amino acids. The CDR3 region is CASSQDGRRTDTQYF. Written as DNA, the CDR3 is TGTGCCAGCAGCCAAGACGGACGTCGCACAGATACGCAGTATTTT.

This chain joins TRBV6-5 and TRBJ2-5; 9 bases line up with TRBD1. Near its end, the DNA agrees better with TRBJ2-7, so the J call may be wrong. Per the germline V gene, CDR1 is MNHEY and CDR2 is SVGAGI. This CDR3 has 14 residues. This CDR3 is CASSPAQGAYEQYF. CDR3 bases: TGTGCCAGCAGCCCGGCACAGGGGGCTTACGAGCAGTACTTC.

This clonotype came up many times. This chain links TRBV12-3 or TRBV12-4 with TRBJ1-2; TRBD1 agrees at 7 bases. CDR3 size: 14 residues. Trimming cost V 4 bases and J 7 bases; bases outside gene matches: 9. The CDR3 region has the DNA TGTGCCAGCAGTTCTCCGGGACAGAGGTTTGGCTACACCTTC. Translated, it gives CASSSPGQRFGYTF.

The chain uses TRBV24-1 and TRBJ1-2, with TRBD1 as a possible D gene (6 bases). Germline V gene sequence: CDR1 KGHDR, CDR2 SFDVKD. V was shortened by 3 bases and J by 8 bases, with 15 bases between the two germline ends. The CDR3 sequence is 14 residues long. In nucleotides, the CDR3 is TGTGCCACCAGTGATGGAGGACAGACGAGGGGCTACACCTTC. Translation gives CATSDGGQTRGYTF.

The chain employs TRBV7-2 and TRBJ2-5; the D gene is possibly TRBD1 (5 bases). The CDR3 loop spans 15 amino acids. Looked up from germline, CDR1 is SGHTA and CDR2 is FQGNSA. The V and J ends lost 7 bases and 11 bases respectively, with 26 bases between them. The CDR3 DNA follows: TGTGCCAGCACCTTGGCTCCGGACCAGGGTAGAGAGCAGTACTTC. It encodes CASTLAPDQGREQYF.

V and J are TRBV10-2 and TRBJ2-3; tentative D call: TRBD1 (5 bases). Trimming removed 3 bases from V and 0 bases from J, with 7 bases in between. This CDR3 contains 14 residues. In germline, CDR1 is WSHSY, CDR2 SAAADI. Here the CDR3 DNA reads TGCGCCAGCAGTGACCAGGGAAGCACAGATACGCAGTATTTT. It encodes CASSDQGSTDTQYF.

The chain combines TRBV20-1 with TRBJ2-7, with 7 bases that match TRBD2. The CDR3 loop spans 16 amino acids. V shed 0 bases and J 2 bases; nucleotides not matched to a gene: 10. The germline gives CDR1 DFQATT, CDR2 SNEGSKA (reference sequence). For the CDR3, the DNA is TGCAGTGCTAGAGATTTGCGGGAGTTGTCTCCCTACGAGCAGTACTTC. It specifies CSARDLRELSPYEQYF.

Only a few counts were recorded for this clonotype. V gene TRBV5-1 combines with J gene TRBJ2-1, with TRBD2 matching over 14 bases. From germline, CDR1 is SGHRS and CDR2 YFSETQ. The J segment lost 8 bases and the V segment lost 4 bases, leaving 8 bases of the junction unmatched. This CDR3 has 16 amino acids. The CDR3: CASSGGTSGSVDEQFF. The CDR3 nucleotides read TGCGCCAGCAGCGGAGGGACTAGCGGGAGTGTCGATGAGCAGTTCTTC. Combining the CDR3 with reference TRBV5-1 and TRBJ2-1 gives the whole variable domain KAGVTQTPRYLIKTRGQQVTLSCSPISGHRSVSWYQQTPGQGLQFLFEYFSETQRNKGNFPGRFSGRQFSNSRSEMNVSTLELGDSALYLCASSGGTSGSVDEQFFGPGTRLTVL.

J is TRBJ2-7 and V is TRBV29-1, with 9 positions matching TRBD1. Germline V gene lookup returns CDR1 SQVTM and CDR2 ANQGSEA. V was clipped by 0 bases and J by 0 bases; unmatched bases: 6. The CDR3 is 16 residues long. The CDR3 here is CSVEDRRTGVSYEQYF. The CDR3 nucleotides read TGCAGCGTTGAAGATCGTAGGACAGGGGTCTCCTACGAGCAGTACTTC.

This clonotype was observed a handful of times. The V and J genes are TRBV13 and TRBJ2-3; D may be TRBD2 (6 bases). Looked up from germline, CDR1 is PRHDT and CDR2 is FYEKMQ (reference sequence). The CDR3 spans 14 residues. V lost 9 bases and J lost 2, with 15 bases in between. This CDR3 reads CASSGPPSTDTQYF. The CDR3, as DNA: TGTGCCAGTAGCGGTCCACCCTCCACAGATACGCAGTATTTT.

This clonotype was seen a handful of times. The chain is built from TRBV29-1 and TRBJ1-2; tentatively, D is TRBD1 (5 bases). Trimming stripped 0 bases from V and 0 bases from J, with 14 bases between. This CDR3 comprises 16 residues. CDR1 and CDR2 from the germline V gene are SQVTM and ANQGSEA. The CDR3 coding sequence is TGCAGCGTTGAAGATCGGGACGGAACCTCTAACTATGGCTACACCTTC. Protein sequence: CSVEDRDGTSNYGYTF.

This clonotype has more than one count but fewer than ten. V usage is TRBV27 and J usage is TRBJ2-5; no clear D gene. The better agreement between TRBJ2-7 and the DNA end casts doubt on the J call. The CDR3 covers 12 residues. CDR1 is MNHEY, CDR2 SMNVEV, per germline (reference sequence). CDR3 nucleotides: TGTGCCAGCAGTCATTCCTTCGGCGAGCAGTACTTC. This codes for CASSHSFGEQYF.